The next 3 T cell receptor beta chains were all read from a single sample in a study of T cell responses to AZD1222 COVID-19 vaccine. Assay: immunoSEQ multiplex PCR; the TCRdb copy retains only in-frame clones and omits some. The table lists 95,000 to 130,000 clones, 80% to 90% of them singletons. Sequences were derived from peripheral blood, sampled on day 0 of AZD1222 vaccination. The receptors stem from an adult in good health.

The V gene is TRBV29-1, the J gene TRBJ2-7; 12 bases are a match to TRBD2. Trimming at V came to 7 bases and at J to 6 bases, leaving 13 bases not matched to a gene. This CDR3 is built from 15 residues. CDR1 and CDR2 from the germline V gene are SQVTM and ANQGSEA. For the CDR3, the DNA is TGCAGCGCCGCGACCAGACTAGCGGGAGAAGGCGAGCAGTACTTC. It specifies CSAATRLAGEGEQYF.

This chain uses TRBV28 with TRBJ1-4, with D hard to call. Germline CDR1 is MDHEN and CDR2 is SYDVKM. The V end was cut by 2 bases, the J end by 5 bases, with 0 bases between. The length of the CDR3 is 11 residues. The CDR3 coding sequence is TGTGCCAGCAGTTTAAATGAAAAACTGTTTTTT. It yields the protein CASSLNEKLFF.

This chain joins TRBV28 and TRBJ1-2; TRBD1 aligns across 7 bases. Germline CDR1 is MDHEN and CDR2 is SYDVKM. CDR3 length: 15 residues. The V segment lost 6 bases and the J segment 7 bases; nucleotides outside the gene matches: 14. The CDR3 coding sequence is TGTGCCAGCAGCCCTTTAGGGGGCGGTCATGGTGGCTACACCTTC. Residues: CASSPLGGGHGGYTF.